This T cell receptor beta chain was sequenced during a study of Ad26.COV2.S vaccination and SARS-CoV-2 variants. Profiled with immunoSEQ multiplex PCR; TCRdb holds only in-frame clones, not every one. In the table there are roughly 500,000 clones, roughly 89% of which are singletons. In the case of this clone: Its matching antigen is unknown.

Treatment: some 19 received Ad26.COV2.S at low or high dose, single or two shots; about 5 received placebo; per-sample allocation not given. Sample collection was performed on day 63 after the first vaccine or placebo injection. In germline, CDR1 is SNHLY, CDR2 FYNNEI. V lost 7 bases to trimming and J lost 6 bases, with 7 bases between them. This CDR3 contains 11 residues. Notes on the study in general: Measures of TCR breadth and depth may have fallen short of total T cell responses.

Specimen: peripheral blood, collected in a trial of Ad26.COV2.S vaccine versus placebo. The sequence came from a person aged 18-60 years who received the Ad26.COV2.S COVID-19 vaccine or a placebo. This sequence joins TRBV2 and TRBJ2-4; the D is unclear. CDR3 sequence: CASISRNIQYF. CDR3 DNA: TGTGCCAGCATTTCCAGAAACATTCAGTACTTC.